The 26 T cell receptor beta chains given below trace back to one sample, sequenced in a study of HIV-infected patients and healthy controls. TCRdb reprocessed the 5' RACE reads via MiXCR and lists one record per CDR3 protein. The sample holds 65,000 to 70,000 distinct CDR3 sequences, about 15% seen once. Sequenced: CD4+ T cells from blood. These TCRs come from a human donor in good health.

This clonotype was counted many times. V is TRBV6-2 or TRBV6-3 and J is TRBJ1-5; 7 bases match TRBD1. CDR1 is MNHEY and CDR2 is SVGEGT in the germline V gene. V gave up 2 bases and J gave up 4 bases; unmatched junction bases: 11. This CDR3 spans 17 amino acids. The CDR3 nucleotides read TGTGCCAGCAGTTACGGGCCCACAGGGGTTCGGAATCAGCCCCAGCATTTT. It is translated as CASSYGPTGVRNQPQHF.

The chain joins TRBV12-3 or TRBV12-4 to TRBJ1-1; TRBD1 agrees at 10 bases. This CDR3 comprises 14 residues. Losses at the gene ends were 6 bases for V and 6 bases for J; bases not matched to a gene: 7. Here the CDR3 reads CASRTGGGPAEAFF. The CDR3 DNA sequence: TGTGCCAGCAGGACAGGGGGCGGACCAGCTGAAGCTTTCTTT.

There are many counts of this clonotype. The chain combines TRBV29-1 with TRBJ2-4; tentative D call: TRBD2 (6 bases). The germline CDR1 and CDR2 sequences are SQVTM and ANQGSEA. The V and J ends lost 1 base and 7 bases respectively, with 14 bases between them. The CDR3 is 14 residues long. The CDR3 DNA reads TGCAGCGTTGAAGGGAGTCCTGGAGGGAACATTCAGTACTTC. This codes for CSVEGSPGGNIQYF.

The rearrangement links TRBV2 to TRBJ2-3, with D unclear. From germline, CDR1 is SNHLY and CDR2 FYNNEI. Trimming left V 7 bases short and J 4 bases short, with 9 bases between. The CDR3 extends over 12 amino acids. The CDR3 DNA is TGTGCCAGCACTACGGGCGCAGATACGCAGTATTTT. Its translation: CASTTGADTQYF.

This clonotype is categorized as medium-sized. The chain has TRBV5-1 and TRBJ2-7; D is undetermined. The V gene lost 4 bases and the J gene lost 3 bases, with 11 bases spanning the gap. The CDR3 has 13 residues. Germline V lookup: CDR1 SGHRS, CDR2 YFSETQ. This CDR3 is CASSRGSGYEQYF. DNA for the CDR3: TGCGCCAGCAGCCGAGGTTCGGGCTACGAGCAGTACTTC. Filled out from reference TRBV5-1 and TRBJ2-7, the complete variable domain reads KAGVTQTPRYLIKTRGQQVTLSCSPISGHRSVSWYQQTPGQGLQFLFEYFSETQRNKGNFPGRFSGRQFSNSRSEMNVSTLELGDSALYLCASSRGSGYEQYFGPGTRLTVT.

A few counts support this clonotype. The chain combines TRBV2 with TRBJ2-1, with 10 bases that match TRBD2. Germline CDR1 and CDR2: SNHLY and FYNNEI. The CDR3 extends over 15 amino acids. The V segment lost 7 bases and the J segment 8 bases; nucleotides outside the gene matches: 11. The CDR3 is CASKAGGVEGHEQFF. CDR3 nucleotide sequence: TGTGCCAGCAAAGCGGGAGGGGTTGAGGGGCATGAGCAGTTCTTC. Looking up the rest from reference TRBV2 and TRBJ2-1 gives the full variable domain: EPEVTQTPSHQVTQMGQEVILRCVPISNHLYFYWYRQILGQKVEFLVSFYNNEISEKSEIFDDQFSVERPDGSNFTLKIRSTKLEDSAMYFCASKAGGVEGHEQFFGPGTRLTVL.

The V gene is TRBV7-9, the J gene TRBJ1-3, with no clear D. This CDR3 comprises 13 residues. V shed 11 bases and J shed 0 bases, with 11 bases lying between them. The germline gives CDR1 SEHNR, CDR2 FQNEAQ (reference sequence). CDR3 residues: CASSVSSGNTIYF. CDR3 sequence (DNA): TGTGCCTCGTCGGTGTCCTCTGGAAACACCATATATTTT.

The V gene is TRBV20-1, the J gene TRBJ2-3, with D hard to call. The germline V gene has CDR1 DFQATT and CDR2 SNEGSKA (reference sequence). This CDR3 has 13 amino acids. V shed 6 bases and J shed 3 bases, with 13 bases lying between them. The chain's CDR3 is CSAGLGSTDTQYF. DNA of the CDR3: TGCAGTGCAGGGCTAGGTTCTACAGATACGCAGTATTTT.

This clonotype has a handful of counts. The CDR3 coding sequence is TGTGCCAGCTCACCAGTTTCTTCAGGGGGCAATGAGCAGTTCTTC. Its protein product is CASSPVSSGGNEQFF. The V gene is TRBV18, the J gene TRBJ2-1; 7 bases are shared with TRBD1. V shed 2 bases and J 6 bases; nucleotides not matched to a gene: 7. Germline CDR1 is KGHSH and CDR2 is LQKENI. The CDR3 consists of 15 residues.

The chain couples TRBV12-3 or TRBV12-4 to TRBJ2-3; possible D gene TRBD1, 6 bases. CDR3 length: 16 amino acids. Trimming removed 5 bases at V and 0 bases at J, with 15 bases between. This CDR3 reads CASSPQRGLSTDTQYF. CDR3 sequence (DNA): TGTGCCAGCAGTCCCCAGAGGGGGTTAAGCACAGATACGCAGTATTTT.

In DNA form, the CDR3 reads TGTGCCAGCAGCGAACAGGGTTATGGGACTGAAGCTTTCTTT. The encoded protein is CASSEQGYGTEAFF. The chain couples TRBV3-1 to TRBJ1-1; D possibly corresponds to TRBD1 (6 bases). There are 14 residues in the CDR3. V lost 5 bases and J lost 5, with 15 bases in between. Germline V gene data show CDR1 as LGHDT and CDR2 as YNNKEL (reference sequence).

Regarding this clonotype: A read error is possible here, since a much larger clone lies one base away. The V and J genes are TRBV20-1 and TRBJ2-2, with D perhaps TRBD2 (5 bases). Germline V gene data show CDR1 as DFQATT and CDR2 as SNEGSKA (reference sequence). The CDR3 covers 13 residues. The CDR3 spells CSATATNTGEPFF. The CDR3 DNA reads as TGCAGTGCTACAGCGACGAACACCGGGGAGCCGTTTTTT.

This clonotype came up many times. The chain recombines TRBV6-5 with TRBJ1-4, with 9 bases matching TRBD1. V dropped 5 bases and J dropped 6; count of bases not matched to a gene: 7. From germline, CDR1 is MNHEY and CDR2 SVGAGI. The CDR3 is 15 amino acids. CDR3 in DNA: TGTGCCAGCAGTACTTTCGGGACAGGGTATGAAAAACTGTTTTTT. Translation: CASSTFGTGYEKLFF.

Only a few counts were recorded for this clonotype. The chain links TRBV19 to TRBJ2-2; D could derive from TRBD1 or TRBD2 (5 bases each). This CDR3 contains 15 residues. Trimming shortened V by 8 bases and J by 0 bases, and 13 bases separated the two germline ends. Germline CDR1 and CDR2: LNHDA and SQIVND (reference sequence). The CDR3 DNA reads TGTGCCAGTTCTCCCGGGACGACGAACACCGGGGAGCTGTTTTTT. Amino acids: CASSPGTTNTGELFF.

This clonotype was counted at least ten times. The J gene is TRBJ2-5, the V gene TRBV10-2; 9 positions agree with TRBD2. J was trimmed by 2 bases and V by 5 bases; bases with no gene match: 6. The germline CDR1 and CDR2 sequences are WSHSY and SAAADI. This CDR3 is 15 amino acids long. The CDR3 DNA reads as TGCGCCAGCAGTACGAGCGGGAGGATACAAGAGACCCAGTACTTC. Translation gives CASSTSGRIQETQYF.

This clonotype was seen repeatedly, ten times or more. The rearrangement uses TRBV7-9 and TRBJ1-2, with D unresolved. Germline V gene sequence: CDR1 SEHNR, CDR2 FQNEAQ (reference sequence). Trimming stripped 1 base from V and 6 bases from J, with 18 bases between. This CDR3 spans 16 amino acids. CDR3 protein: CASSLGSTGEINGYTF. The CDR3 DNA reads TGTGCCAGCAGCTTAGGGAGTACTGGGGAGATTAATGGCTACACCTTC.

On this clonotype: The conserved phenylalanine or tryptophan is not found at the CDR3 terminus, so this likely reflects a read error. The rearrangement uses TRBV6-6 and TRBJ2-7; 7 nucleotides match TRBD2. Looked up from germline, CDR1 is MNHNY and CDR2 is SVGAGI (reference sequence). The CDR3 consists of 15 residues. With V trimmed by 6 bases and J by 6 bases, 14 bases remained unmatched. For the CDR3, the DNA is TGTGCCAGCAGGTTGTCTCTCGCGGGAGCCCTCGAGCAGTACTTA. Its protein is CASRLSLAGALEQYL.

In this sample, this clonotype turned up many times. The CDR3 nucleotides read TGTGCCAGCAGCCAAGGGAGCAGGACTAGCGGGAGCCAAGAGACCCAGTACTTC. Residues: CASSQGSRTSGSQETQYF. The V and J genes are TRBV3-1 and TRBJ2-5, with 13 nucleotides matching TRBD2. With V trimmed by 1 base and J by 1 base, 6 bases remained unmatched. Looked up from germline, CDR1 is LGHDT and CDR2 is YNNKEL (reference sequence). There are 18 residues in the CDR3.

In its sample, this clonotype was seen many times. The CDR3 DNA follows: TGCAGTGCTAGGGTTGCGACAGGGCGTGCAGATACGCAGTATTTT. This sequence encodes CSARVATGRADTQYF. V and J are TRBV20-1 and TRBJ2-3; 7 bases fit TRBD1. V lost 3 bases, J lost 4 bases, and 10 bases stayed unmatched. The CDR3 contains 15 residues. Per germline, CDR1 DFQATT and CDR2 SNEGSKA (reference sequence).

This clonotype has a handful of counts. The genes are TRBV5-1 and TRBJ1-3; possibly TRBD1 for D (5 bases). The CDR3 runs to 14 residues. V was cut by 3 bases and J by 4 bases, with 11 bases left in between. Germline-derived CDR1 and CDR2 are SGHRS and YFSETQ. CDR3: CASSSGGDGNTIYF. The CDR3 DNA reads as TGCGCCAGCAGCTCTGGCGGGGACGGAAACACCATATATTTT.

This clonotype was seen repeatedly, ten times or more. The chain uses TRBV20-1 and TRBJ1-5, with TRBD1 matching over 7 bases. J was trimmed by 3 bases and V by 1 base; bases with no gene match: 3. There are 14 residues in the CDR3. The germline V gene encodes CDR1 DFQATT and CDR2 SNEGSKA (reference sequence). The CDR3 coding sequence is TGCAGTGCTAGAGGAGGGACAGTCAATCAGCCCCAGCATTTT. It is translated as CSARGGTVNQPQHF.

A few counts support this clonotype. The chain links TRBV12-3 or TRBV12-4 to TRBJ2-2; D may be TRBD1 (5 bases). Between the trimmed V and J ends, which lost 5 bases and 7 bases, there was a span of 14 bases. The CDR3 sequence is 14 residues long. CDR3 amino acids: CASSGRVGGGELFF. CDR3 DNA sequence: TGTGCCAGCAGTGGCAGGGTCGGTGGCGGGGAGCTGTTTTTT.

This clonotype has only a few counts. The chain combines TRBV6-2 or TRBV6-3 with TRBJ2-2; TRBD2 matches 12 bases. V was clipped by 6 bases and J by 5 bases; unmatched bases: 1. This CDR3 contains 14 residues. Germline assignment: CDR1 MNHEY and CDR2 SVGEGT. The CDR3 is CASRTSGRTGELFF. For the CDR3, the DNA is TGTGCCAGCAGGACTAGCGGGAGAACCGGGGAGCTGTTTTTT.

Only a few counts were recorded for this clonotype. CDR3 amino acids: CATSGEGDSNQPQHF. CDR3 bases: TGTGCCACCAGTGGGGAAGGTGATAGCAATCAGCCCCAGCATTTT. The chain employs TRBV24-1 and TRBJ1-5, with D hard to call. CDR3 length: 15 residues. Germline loops: CDR1 KGHDR, CDR2 SFDVKD. V lost 5 bases, J lost 0 bases, and 10 bases lay in between.

V usage is TRBV10-3 and J usage is TRBJ2-1; TRBD2 aligns across 7 bases. The CDR3 sequence is 16 residues long. CDR1 is ENHRY and CDR2 is SYGVKD in the germline V gene. Trimming removed 3 bases from V and 8 bases from J; junction bases left unmatched: 13. The CDR3 coding sequence is TGTGCCATCAGTGAAAATTCCGTAAAGGGAGGGGATGAGCAGTTCTTC. As protein: CAISENSVKGGDEQFF.

This clonotype was counted only a few times. The chain joins TRBV28 to TRBJ2-3; D call uncertain. The CDR3 consists of 14 residues. V was pared by 3 bases and J by 3 bases, with 10 bases between. Germline values: CDR1 MDHEN, CDR2 SYDVKM. CDR3 protein: CASSLSPRTDTQYF. The CDR3 region has the DNA TGTGCCAGCAGTTTGAGTCCTAGGACAGATACGCAGTATTTT.